These 32 T cell receptor beta chains came from one sample sequenced in a study of monozygotic twins with inflammatory bowel disease. TCRdb derives one entry per CDR3 protein from the 5' RACE reads, leaving out DNA. The sample table includes about 160,000 distinct CDR3 sequences. The material sequenced was blood. These receptors originate from a human donor with ulcerative colitis or Crohn's disease, or a healthy co-twin of an affected twin (not recorded which).

The J gene is TRBJ2-6, the V gene TRBV28. The CDR3 length is 14 residues. CDR1 and CDR2 (germline): MDHEN, SYDVKM. The CDR3 spells CASSFASGANVLTF.

The chain couples TRBV12-3 or TRBV12-4 to TRBJ1-6; the TRBD1 assignment by TCRdb is unverifiable without DNA. This CDR3 region has 15 residues. Here the CDR3 reads CASSLMGRGDSPLHF.

V gene TRBV20-1 combines with J gene TRBJ1-6; the TCRdb D gene call, TRBD1, has no DNA to confirm it. The V gene's germline CDR1 is DFQATT and CDR2 SNEGSKA (reference sequence). The length of the CDR3 is 17 residues. CDR3 protein: CSARPTGGFSYNSPLHF.

The chain links TRBV20-1 to TRBJ1-6; no DNA is available, so the TRBD1 call from TCRdb remains unchecked. This CDR3 region has 14 residues. The germline gives CDR1 DFQATT, CDR2 SNEGSKA (reference sequence). CDR3 region: CSATPRDSNSPLHF.

The rearrangement uses TRBV5-1 and TRBJ2-5; TCRdb outputs TRBD1, but without DNA this stays unchecked. CDR3 length equals 14 residues. Per the germline V gene, CDR1 is SGHRS and CDR2 is YFSETQ. This chain's CDR3 is CASSPGTGQETQYF. Drawing the rest from reference TRBV5-1 and TRBJ2-5, the complete variable domain is KAGVTQTPRYLIKTRGQQVTLSCSPISGHRSVSWYQQTPGQGLQFLFEYFSETQRNKGNFPGRFSGRQFSNSRSEMNVSTLELGDSALYLCASSPGTGQETQYFGPGTRLLVL.

CDR3 amino acids: CATSSPRQGSYEQYF. The chain recombines TRBV15 with TRBJ2-7. The CDR3 covers 15 residues. Per the germline V gene, CDR1 is LNHNV and CDR2 is YYDKDF (reference sequence).

The chain carries TRBV3-1 and TRBJ2-7. There are 11 residues in the CDR3. Germline V gene data show CDR1 as LGHDT and CDR2 as YNNKEL (reference sequence). The CDR3 protein is CARRHRYEQYF.

The chain carries TRBV30 and TRBJ1-6. Germline CDR1 GTSNPN, CDR2 SVGIG (reference sequence). This CDR3 contains 16 residues. This chain's CDR3 is CAWSVEGSWFGSPLHF.

The V gene is TRBV18, the J gene TRBJ1-2; TCRdb gives TRBD1 as the D gene, but with no DNA this cannot be confirmed. Germline values: CDR1 KGHSH, CDR2 LQKENI. CDR3 length: 16 amino acids. This chain's CDR3 is CASSPPFDRSNYGYTF.

CDR3 sequence: CSARGPTNYEQYF. This rearrangement joins TRBV20-1 to TRBJ2-7. The CDR3 is 13 residues long. Germline-derived CDR1 and CDR2 are DFQATT and SNEGSKA (reference sequence).

The J gene is TRBJ2-1, the V gene TRBV20-1; TCRdb calls TRBD1, which cannot be checked without DNA. This CDR3 contains 11 residues. Germline CDR1 is DFQATT and CDR2 is SNEGSKA (reference sequence). The CDR3 is CSATTGSEQFF.

The V and J genes are TRBV20-1 and TRBJ2-1; TCRdb lists TRBD2, though no DNA is available to test this call. The CDR3 sequence is 17 residues long. CDR1 is DFQATT, CDR2 SNEGSKA, per germline (reference sequence). CDR3 protein: CSARPGLAESSYNEQFF.

This chain links TRBV12-3 or TRBV12-4 with TRBJ1-1; with no DNA, the TCRdb D assignment of TRBD1 cannot be verified. This CDR3 is 14 amino acids long. The CDR3 loop is CASNTGTANTEAFF.

This CDR3 reads CASGHGGWDNNEQFF. The rearrangement uses TRBV6-2 or TRBV6-3 and TRBJ2-1; as DNA is missing, the TRBD1 call by TCRdb cannot be tested. CDR1 is MNHEY, CDR2 SVGEGT, per germline. This CDR3 region has 15 residues.

The chain joins TRBV27 to TRBJ2-2. Per germline, CDR1 MNHEY and CDR2 SMNVEV (reference sequence). The CDR3 runs 14 residues. This CDR3 reads CASSLGTDTGELFF.

V and J are TRBV18 and TRBJ2-3. This CDR3 is 11 amino acids long. The germline CDR1 and CDR2 sequences are KGHSH and LQKENI. CDR3 protein: CASSPADTQYF.

V usage is TRBV20-1 and J usage is TRBJ2-4; the TCRdb call, TRBD2, lacks DNA for checking. Germline-derived CDR1 and CDR2 are DFQATT and SNEGSKA (reference sequence). The CDR3 is 17 residues long. CDR3 residues: CSARDRVTSVGLNIQYF.

The V gene is TRBV20-1, the J gene TRBJ1-4. This CDR3 contains 13 residues. Germline CDR1 DFQATT, CDR2 SNEGSKA (reference sequence). This CDR3 reads CSASGQNNEKLFF.

This chain links TRBV6-5 with TRBJ1-2; no DNA is available, so the TRBD1 call from TCRdb remains unchecked. CDR1 is MNHEY and CDR2 is SVGAGI in the germline V gene. This CDR3 contains 15 residues. This chain's CDR3 is CASSYSNPQGDGYTF.

The rearrangement links TRBV14 to TRBJ1-1. Germline CDR1 is SGHDN and CDR2 is FVKESK. The CDR3 covers 13 residues. CDR3 region: CASSPHMNTEAFF.

The chain couples TRBV5-1 to TRBJ1-5; checking the TCRdb D call of TRBD1 is not possible without DNA. In germline, CDR1 is SGHRS, CDR2 YFSETQ. The CDR3 has 14 residues. CDR3: CASSLEAGRQPQHF.

V gene TRBV15 combines with J gene TRBJ1-2; no DNA is available, so the TRBD1 call from TCRdb remains unchecked. There are 15 residues in the CDR3. The germline V gene has CDR1 LNHNV and CDR2 YYDKDF (reference sequence). The chain's CDR3 is CATSGDRRANYGYTF. Using reference TRBV15 and TRBJ1-2 for the parts outside the CDR3, the full variable domain is DAMVIQNPRYQVTQFGKPVTLSCSQTLNHNVMYWYQQKSSQAPKLLFHYYDKDFNNEADTPDNFQSRRPNTSFCFLDIRSPGLGDTAMYLCATSGDRRANYGYTFGSGTRLTVV.

The CDR3 loop is CITTGGQGGTEAFF. The chain recombines TRBV29-1 with TRBJ1-1; TCRdb proposes TRBD1, but this gene call is untestable without DNA. Germline V lookup: CDR1 SQVTM, CDR2 ANQGSEA. The CDR3 sequence is 14 residues long. Full variable domain (rest looked up from reference TRBV29-1 and TRBJ1-1): SAVISQKPSRDICQRGTSLTIQCQVDSQVTMMFWYRQQPGQSLTLIATANQGSEATYESGFVIDKFPISRPNLTFSTLTVSNMSPEDSSIYLCITTGGQGGTEAFFGQGTRLTVV.

The rearrangement links TRBV10-3 to TRBJ1-1; TCRdb designates TRBD1, a call that cannot be tested without DNA. The CDR3 is made up of 16 amino acids. Per the germline V gene, CDR1 is ENHRY and CDR2 is SYGVKD. The chain's CDR3 is CAISTGRGRGYTEAFF.

The chain carries TRBV20-1 and TRBJ1-6; there is no DNA to check the TCRdb D call of TRBD1. The CDR3 runs to 15 residues. Germline V lookup: CDR1 DFQATT, CDR2 SNEGSKA (reference sequence). The CDR3 protein is CSAREDNIGGSPLHF.

The chain is built from TRBV18 and TRBJ1-1. Germline values: CDR1 KGHSH, CDR2 LQKENI. CDR3 length: 13 amino acids. The CDR3 loop reads CASSPSGNTEAFF.

The rearrangement uses TRBV12-3 or TRBV12-4 and TRBJ1-2. CDR3 length: 11 amino acids. The CDR3 loop is CASLQNYGYTF.

This sequence joins TRBV19 and TRBJ2-6; the TCRdb D gene call, TRBD2, has no DNA to confirm it. This CDR3 is 17 amino acids long. CDR1 and CDR2 (germline): LNHDA, SQIVND (reference sequence). The CDR3 sequence: CASKRSGGAAGANVLTF. Full variable domain (outside the CDR3, taken from reference TRBV19 and TRBJ2-6): DGGITQSPKYLFRKEGQNVTLSCEQNLNHDAMYWYRQDPGQGLRLIYYSQIVNDFQKGDIAEGYSVSREKKESFPLTVTSAQKNPTAFYLCASKRSGGAAGANVLTFGAGSRLTVL.

The genes are TRBV20-1 and TRBJ2-5; the D call from TCRdb, TRBD2, cannot be confirmed without DNA. The CDR3 is 12 amino acids. Germline CDR1 reads DFQATT; CDR2 reads SNEGSKA (reference sequence). The CDR3 reads CSARAGVETQYF.

This chain connects TRBV7-7 to TRBJ2-5; there is no DNA to check the TCRdb D call of TRBD2. The CDR3 consists of 12 residues. Germline CDR1 is SSHAT and CDR2 is FNYEAQ (reference sequence). The chain's CDR3 is CASGDGLETQYF.

The chain has TRBV7-3 and TRBJ2-7. The germline gives CDR1 SGHTA, CDR2 FQGTGA. The CDR3 consists of 13 residues. CDR3 sequence reads: CASSLSGPYEQYF. The whole variable domain, filled in from reference TRBV7-3 and TRBJ2-7, reads GAGVSQTPSNKVTEKGKYVELRCDPISGHTALYWYRQSLGQGPEFLIYFQGTGAADDSGLPNDRFFAVRPEGSVSTLKIQRTERGDSAVYLCASSLSGPYEQYFGPGTRLTVT.

The chain employs TRBV6-2 or TRBV6-3 and TRBJ1-5; the TCRdb D gene call, TRBD1, has no DNA to confirm it. The CDR3 has 15 amino acids. Germline CDR1 MNHEY, CDR2 SVGEGT. CDR3 sequence reads: CASTPGRGRGQPQHF.